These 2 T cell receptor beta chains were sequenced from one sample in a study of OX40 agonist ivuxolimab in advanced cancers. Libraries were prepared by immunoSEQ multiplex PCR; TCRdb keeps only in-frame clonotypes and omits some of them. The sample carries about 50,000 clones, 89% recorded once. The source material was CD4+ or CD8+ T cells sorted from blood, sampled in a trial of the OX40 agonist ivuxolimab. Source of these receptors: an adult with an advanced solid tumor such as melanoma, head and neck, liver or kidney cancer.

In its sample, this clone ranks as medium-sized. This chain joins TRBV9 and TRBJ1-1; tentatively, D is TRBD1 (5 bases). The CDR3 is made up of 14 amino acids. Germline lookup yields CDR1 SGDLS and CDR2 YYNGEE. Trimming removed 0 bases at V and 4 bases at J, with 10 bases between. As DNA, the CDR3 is TGTGCCAGCAGCGTAGGGGGGTCGAGCACTGAAGCTTTCTTT. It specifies CASSVGGSSTEAFF.

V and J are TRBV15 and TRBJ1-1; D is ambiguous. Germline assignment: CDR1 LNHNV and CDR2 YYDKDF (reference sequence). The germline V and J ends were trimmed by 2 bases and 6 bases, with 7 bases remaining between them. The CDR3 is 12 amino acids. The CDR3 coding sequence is TGTGCCACCAGCAGAAGAGGGCCTGAAGCTTTCTTT. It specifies CATSRRGPEAFF.